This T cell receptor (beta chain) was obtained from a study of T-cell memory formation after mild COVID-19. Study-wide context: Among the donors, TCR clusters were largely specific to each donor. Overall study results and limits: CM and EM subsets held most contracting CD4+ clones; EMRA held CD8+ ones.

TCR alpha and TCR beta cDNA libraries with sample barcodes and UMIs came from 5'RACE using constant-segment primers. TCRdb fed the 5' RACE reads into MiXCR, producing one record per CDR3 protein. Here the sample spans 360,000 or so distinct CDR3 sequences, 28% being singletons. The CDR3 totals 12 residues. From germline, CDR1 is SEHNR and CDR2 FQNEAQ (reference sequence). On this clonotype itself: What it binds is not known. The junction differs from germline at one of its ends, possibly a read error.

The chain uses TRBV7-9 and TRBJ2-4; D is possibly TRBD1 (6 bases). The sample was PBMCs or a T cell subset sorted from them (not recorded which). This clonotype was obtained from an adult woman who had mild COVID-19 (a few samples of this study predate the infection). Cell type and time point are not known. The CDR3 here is CASSGRSGHLIF. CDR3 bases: TGTGCCAGCAGTGGCAGATCGGGACACCTAATCTTC.